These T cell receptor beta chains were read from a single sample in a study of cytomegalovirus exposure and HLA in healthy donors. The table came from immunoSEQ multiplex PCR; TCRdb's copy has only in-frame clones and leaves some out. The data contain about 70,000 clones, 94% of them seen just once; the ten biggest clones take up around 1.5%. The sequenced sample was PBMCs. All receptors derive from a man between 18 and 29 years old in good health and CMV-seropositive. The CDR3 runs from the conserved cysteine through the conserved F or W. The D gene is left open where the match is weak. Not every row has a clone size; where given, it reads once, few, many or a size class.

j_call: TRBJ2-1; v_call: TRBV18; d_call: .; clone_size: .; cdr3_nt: TGTGCCAGCTCACCACCGTTAAAACCCCTGTCGGATGAGCAGTTCTTC; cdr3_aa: CASSPPLKPLSDEQFF
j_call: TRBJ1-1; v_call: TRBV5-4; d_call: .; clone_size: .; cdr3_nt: TGTGCCAGCAGCTTTAGGAGGGACACTGAAGCTTTCTTT; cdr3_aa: CASSFRRDTEAFF
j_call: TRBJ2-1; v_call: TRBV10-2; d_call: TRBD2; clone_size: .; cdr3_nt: TGCGCCAGCAGTGAGCGGCGGGAGGAGAGTGAGCAGTTCTTC; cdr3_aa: CASSERREESEQFF
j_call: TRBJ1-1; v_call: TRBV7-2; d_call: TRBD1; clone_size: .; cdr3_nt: TGTGCCAGCAGCCCCACGGGACAGACAGGCCATTTGAACACTGAAGCTTTCTTT; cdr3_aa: CASSPTGQTGHLNTEAFF
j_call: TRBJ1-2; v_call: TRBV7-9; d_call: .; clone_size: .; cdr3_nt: TGTGCCAGCAGCTCCGGGTACGATGGTTATGGCTACACCTTC; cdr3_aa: CASSSGYDGYGYTF
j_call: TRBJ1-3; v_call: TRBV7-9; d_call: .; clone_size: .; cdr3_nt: TGTGCCAGCAGCGCCCGCGCCCAGGGACTTTACCGGAACACCATATATTTT; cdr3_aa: CASSARAQGLYRNTIYF
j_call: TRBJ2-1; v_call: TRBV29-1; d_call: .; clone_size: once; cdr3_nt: TGCAGCGTTGAAAAGGGGGTCCCCTACTACAATGAGCAGTTCTTC; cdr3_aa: CSVEKGVPYYNEQFF
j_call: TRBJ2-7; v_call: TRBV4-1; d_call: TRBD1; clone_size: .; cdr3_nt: TGCGCCAGCAGCCAAGACGGGACAGGGTTTTTCGAGCAGTACTTC; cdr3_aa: CASSQDGTGFFEQYF
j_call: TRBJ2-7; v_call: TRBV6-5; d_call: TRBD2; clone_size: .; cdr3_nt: TGTGCCAGCAGTTCCGGGACTAACTACGAGCAGTACTTC; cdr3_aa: CASSSGTNYEQYF
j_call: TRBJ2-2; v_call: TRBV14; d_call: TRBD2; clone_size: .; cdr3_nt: TGTGCCAGCAGCCAAGACAGCAGGACTAGCGGGAGTCCAACCGGGGAGCTGTTTTTT; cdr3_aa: CASSQDSRTSGSPTGELFF
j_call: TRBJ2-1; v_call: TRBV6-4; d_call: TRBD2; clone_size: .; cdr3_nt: TGTGCCAGCTCCTTTAGCGGGAGTCTAAATGAGCAGTTCTTC; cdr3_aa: CASSFSGSLNEQFF
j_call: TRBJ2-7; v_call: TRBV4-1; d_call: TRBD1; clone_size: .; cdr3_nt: TGCGCCAGCAGCCCGGGACAGGGGCGATACGAGCAGTACTTC; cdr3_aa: CASSPGQGRYEQYF
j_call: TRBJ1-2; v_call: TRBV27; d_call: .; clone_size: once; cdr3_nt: TGTGCCAGCAGACAGGACCGGGACTCGAACTATGGCTACACCTTC; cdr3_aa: CASRQDRDSNYGYTF
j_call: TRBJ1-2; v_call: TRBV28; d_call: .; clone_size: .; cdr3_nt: TGTGCCAGCAGTTACACCACAGGCTACACCTTC; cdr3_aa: CASSYTTGYTF
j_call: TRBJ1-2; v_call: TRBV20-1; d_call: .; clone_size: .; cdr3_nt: TGCAGTGGGACAGCCAACTATGGCTACACCTTC; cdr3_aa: CSGTANYGYTF